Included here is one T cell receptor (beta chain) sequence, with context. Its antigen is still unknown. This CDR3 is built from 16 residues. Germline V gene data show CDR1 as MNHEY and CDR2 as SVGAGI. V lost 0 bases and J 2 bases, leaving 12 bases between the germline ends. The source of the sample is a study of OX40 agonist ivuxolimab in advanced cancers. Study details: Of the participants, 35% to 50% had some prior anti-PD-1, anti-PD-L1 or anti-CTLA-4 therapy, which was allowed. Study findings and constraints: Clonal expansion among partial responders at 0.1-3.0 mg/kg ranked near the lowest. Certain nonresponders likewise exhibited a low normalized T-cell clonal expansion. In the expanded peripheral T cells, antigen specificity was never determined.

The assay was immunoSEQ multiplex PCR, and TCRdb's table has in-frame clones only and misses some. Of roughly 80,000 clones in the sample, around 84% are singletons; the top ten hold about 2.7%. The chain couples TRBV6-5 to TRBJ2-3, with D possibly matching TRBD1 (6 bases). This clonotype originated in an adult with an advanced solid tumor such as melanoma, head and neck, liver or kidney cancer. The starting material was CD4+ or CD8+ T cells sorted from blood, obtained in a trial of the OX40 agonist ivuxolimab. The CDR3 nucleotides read TGTGCCAGCAGTTACTCTTCAGGGGCGGACACAGATACGCAGTATTTT. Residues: CASSYSSGADTDTQYF.